These 30 T cell receptor beta chains originate from one sample sequenced in a study of T cell responses to AZD1222 COVID-19 vaccine. Only in-frame clones appear in the TCRdb table, and some are missing; sequencing was by immunoSEQ multiplex PCR. This sample has around 100,000 clones; about 90% occur once, and the top ten carry roughly 22%. This material consisted of peripheral blood, taken on day 0 of AZD1222 vaccination. These receptor sequences come from an adult in good health.

V and J are TRBV3-1 (or the pseudogene TRBV3-2) and TRBJ2-7; either TRBD1 or TRBD2 may fit D (6 bases each). V was trimmed by 7 bases and J by 4 bases, leaving 17 bases between them. This CDR3 spans 14 amino acids. In germline, CDR1 is LGHDT, CDR2 YNNKEL (reference sequence). The CDR3 DNA follows: TGTGCCAGCAAACGTAGCGGAGGGGGTTACGAGCAGTACTTC. Its translation is CASKRSGGGYEQYF.

Remarks on this clone: Other DNA sequences in this sample translate to the same CDR3. The chain joins TRBV6-6 to TRBJ1-1; D is ambiguous. The CDR3 runs to 11 residues. The V gene's germline CDR1 is MNHNY and CDR2 SVGAGI (reference sequence). With 5 bases removed from V and 2 bases from J, the gap between germline ends came to 3 bases. The CDR3 is CASSRNTEAFF. CDR3 bases: TGTGCCAGCAGTCGTAACACTGAAGCTTTCTTT.

The chain couples TRBV7-8 to TRBJ1-2; D is ambiguous. This CDR3 has 11 residues. Germline assignment: CDR1 SGHVS and CDR2 FQNEAQ. Trimming shortened V by 2 bases and J by 6 bases, and 4 bases separated the two germline ends. The CDR3 region has the DNA TGTGCCAGCAGCTTACTGAATGGCTACACCTTC. As protein: CASSLLNGYTF.

The V gene is TRBV7-9, the J gene TRBJ1-1; D is undetermined. Germline V lookup: CDR1 SEHNR, CDR2 FQNEAQ (reference sequence). The CDR3 has 15 amino acids. The V end was cut by 0 bases, the J end by 1 base, with 9 bases between. The CDR3 reads CASSLAGRSNTEAFF. DNA of the CDR3: TGTGCCAGCAGCTTAGCTGGACGGTCGAACACTGAAGCTTTCTTT.

This clone was observed once. The V gene is TRBV18, the J gene TRBJ1-3; D not certain. Looked up from germline, CDR1 is KGHSH and CDR2 is LQKENI. The V end lost 3 bases, the J end lost 0 bases, and 9 bases lay between the germline ends. The length of the CDR3 is 15 residues. CDR3 DNA sequence: TGTGCCAGCTCACCTCCCAACCTCTCTGGAAACACCATATATTTT. It codes for CASSPPNLSGNTIYF.

This chain connects TRBV28 to TRBJ1-2; D possibly corresponds to TRBD1 (5 bases). With 5 bases removed from V and 4 bases from J, the gap between germline ends came to 14 bases. Germline V gives CDR1 MDHEN, CDR2 SYDVKM. CDR3 length equals 14 residues. In DNA, the CDR3 is TGTGCCAGCAGTCCAGGGATTCTCCTCTATGGCTACACCTTC. Amino acids: CASSPGILLYGYTF.

This clone has just a few counts. This chain links TRBV6-6 with TRBJ1-3; 10 bases agree with TRBD1. The CDR3 consists of 16 residues. CDR1 MNHNY and CDR2 SVGAGI come from the germline V gene (reference sequence). V shed 6 bases, J shed 4 bases, and the junction held 9 bases outside the gene matches. This CDR3 is CASSSTPGQGGNTIYF. In nucleotides, the CDR3 is TGTGCCAGCAGCAGTACTCCGGGACAGGGGGGAAACACCATATATTTT.

Here the CDR3 DNA reads TGTGCCAGCAGCCAAGATTTCGGGGTCTCAGGAAACACCATATATTTT. Translation: CASSQDFGVSGNTIYF. The chain combines TRBV3-1 (or the pseudogene TRBV3-2) with TRBJ1-3, with D unclear. The CDR3 runs to 16 residues. V gave up 0 bases and J gave up 4 bases, with 13 bases separating them. Germline V gives CDR1 LGHDT, CDR2 YNNKEL (reference sequence).

This clone has only a few counts. The V call is TRBV6-5, the J call TRBJ1-2; tentative D call: TRBD1 (6 bases). CDR3 size: 13 residues. Germline assignment: CDR1 MNHEY and CDR2 SVGAGI. Trimming pared 5 bases from V and 6 bases from J, leaving 13 bases between. CDR3 DNA: TGTGCCAGCAGTAACCCCACAGGGAATGGCTACACCTTC. Encoded protein: CASSNPTGNGYTF.

The chain has TRBV28 and TRBJ1-2, with D tentatively TRBD1 (5 bases). Germline CDR1 is MDHEN and CDR2 is SYDVKM. The CDR3 extends over 11 amino acids. V lost 6 bases, J lost 8 bases, and 10 bases lay in between. The DNA of the CDR3 is TGTGCCAGCAGCCCCGGGGGGGGCTACACCTTC. Translation: CASSPGGGYTF.

The chain recombines TRBV7-9 with TRBJ1-2; TRBD1 might be the D (6 bases). V dropped 3 bases and J dropped 6 bases, with 8 bases sitting between them. The CDR3 extends over 12 amino acids. Germline V gene lookup returns CDR1 SEHNR and CDR2 FQNEAQ (reference sequence). CDR3 in amino acids: CASSFSGDGYTF. In DNA form, the CDR3 reads TGTGCCAGCAGCTTCTCAGGGGATGGCTACACCTTC. The complete variable domain, with remaining parts taken from reference TRBV7-9 and TRBJ1-2, reads DTGVSQNPRHKITKRGQNVTFRCDPISEHNRLYWYRQTLGQGPEFLTYFQNEAQLEKSRLLSDRFSAERPKGSFSTLEIQRTEQGDSAMYLCASSFSGDGYTFGSGTRLTVV.

The chain joins TRBV28 to TRBJ2-5, with D unresolved. Germline V gene lookup returns CDR1 MDHEN and CDR2 SYDVKM. CDR3 length: 11 amino acids. V lost 6 bases and J 5 bases, leaving 7 bases between the germline ends. This CDR3 is CASRTTETQYF. CDR3 sequence (DNA): TGTGCCAGCAGAACGACGGAGACCCAGTACTTC.

The chain has TRBV25-1 and TRBJ1-5; the D gene is possibly TRBD1 (6 bases). Germline CDR1 MGHDK, CDR2 SYGVNS. The CDR3 extends over 15 amino acids. Trimming took 1 base from V and 11 from J, leaving 18 bases between them. CDR3: CASSESGQGRSAQHF. The CDR3 nucleotides are TGTGCCAGCAGTGAATCAGGGCAGGGGCGCTCGGCCCAGCATTTT.

The rearrangement joins TRBV9 to TRBJ1-1, with D hard to call. The CDR3 loop spans 13 amino acids. Between the trimmed V and J ends, which lost 3 bases and 0 bases, there was a span of 6 bases. Germline values: CDR1 SGDLS, CDR2 YYNGEE. As DNA, the CDR3 is TGTGCCAGCAGCGAGGGTTTGAACACTGAAGCTTTCTTT. Translation: CASSEGLNTEAFF.

The chain is built from TRBV30 and TRBJ2-5; 8 nucleotides align to TRBD1. Losses at the gene ends were 7 bases for V and 1 base for J; bases not matched to a gene: 5. The CDR3 sequence is 13 residues long. Per the germline V gene, CDR1 is GTSNPN and CDR2 is SVGIG (reference sequence). The CDR3 region has the DNA TGTGCCTCCTCAGGGGGCCCCCAAGAGACCCAGTACTTC. Translated: CASSGGPQETQYF.

The gene calls are TRBV11-1 and TRBJ1-2, with unresolved D. V lost 5 bases to trimming and J lost 0 bases, with 7 bases between them. The CDR3 runs 13 residues. Germline CDR1 reads SGHAT; CDR2 reads FQDESV (reference sequence). The CDR3 is CASSPDTNYGYTF. As DNA, the CDR3 is TGTGCCAGCAGCCCGGATACTAACTATGGCTACACCTTC.

This clone appeared a single time. This chain links TRBV28 with TRBJ2-1; 9 bases map to TRBD1. CDR1 is MDHEN, CDR2 SYDVKM, per germline. The CDR3 runs to 15 residues. V was pared by 8 bases and J by 5 bases, with 10 bases of the junction left unmatched. CDR3 region: CASVQSGTGNNEQFF. The DNA of the CDR3 is TGTGCCAGCGTACAATCCGGGACAGGGAACAATGAGCAGTTCTTC.

J is TRBJ1-5 and V is TRBV10-3; D is unclear. Germline assignment: CDR1 ENHRY and CDR2 SYGVKD. This CDR3 has 14 residues. The V and J ends lost 5 bases and 7 bases respectively, with 15 bases between them. The CDR3 is CAISPQREGQPQHF. The CDR3 nucleotides read TGTGCCATCAGTCCTCAGAGGGAGGGACAGCCCCAGCATTTT.

The chain is built from TRBV29-1 and TRBJ1-2; tentative D call: TRBD1 (5 bases). The V gene's germline CDR1 is SQVTM and CDR2 ANQGSEA. The CDR3 loop spans 15 amino acids. Trimming left V 0 bases short and J 2 bases short, with 13 bases between. CDR3 coding DNA: TGCAGCGTTGAAGATGTCGGGGCGTTGAACTATGGCTACACCTTC. It yields the protein CSVEDVGALNYGYTF.

The rearrangement joins TRBV6-5 to TRBJ2-2; D remains ambiguous. The CDR3 spans 15 residues. From germline, CDR1 is MNHEY and CDR2 SVGAGI. The V end lost 4 bases, the J end lost 0 bases, and 9 bases lay between the germline ends. CDR3 DNA: TGTGCCAGCAGTTTAGACCGCCCGAACACCGGGGAGCTGTTTTTT. Amino acid sequence: CASSLDRPNTGELFF.

V usage is TRBV2 and J usage is TRBJ1-1; possible D gene TRBD1, 5 bases. Trimming cost V 5 bases and J 8 bases, with 21 bases left between them. The CDR3 is 15 residues long. Germline CDR1 and CDR2: SNHLY and FYNNEI. The CDR3: CASSPAMQGNTEAFF. The CDR3 DNA reads TGTGCCAGCAGTCCAGCCATGCAGGGAAATACGGAAGCTTTCTTT.

The chain uses TRBV18 and TRBJ2-3; TRBD1 aligns across 11 bases. The V segment lost 7 bases and the J segment 4 bases; nucleotides outside the gene matches: 7. The germline V gene encodes CDR1 KGHSH and CDR2 LQKENI. This CDR3 has 15 residues. CDR3 nucleotides: TGTGCCAGCTTAAACGGACAGGGGGCGGCAGATACGCAGTATTTT. This codes for CASLNGQGAADTQYF.

V and J are TRBV6-5 and TRBJ1-1; TRBD1 might be the D (6 bases). This CDR3 region has 14 residues. Germline V CDR1 and CDR2: MNHEY, SVGAGI. V lost 4 bases and J lost 0, with 9 bases in between. For the CDR3, the DNA is TGTGCCAGCAGTTGGGGGGCCCTGAACACTGAAGCTTTCTTT. Translation gives CASSWGALNTEAFF.

The V call is TRBV19, the J call TRBJ2-7, with D perhaps assigned TRBD1 or TRBD2 (5 bases each). The CDR3 is made up of 14 amino acids. V was pared by 6 bases and J by 3 bases, with 15 bases between. Germline CDR1 and CDR2: LNHDA and SQIVND (reference sequence). In DNA, the CDR3 is TGTGCCAGTAGGAAAGAGGGGCTGGGCTACGAGCAGTACTTC. Translated, it gives CASRKEGLGYEQYF.

This clone has only one observation. This chain links TRBV7-3 with TRBJ2-2; D is ambiguous. The CDR3 runs 14 residues. Deletions cut 3 bases from V and 5 bases from J, with 10 bases between. Germline V gene lookup returns CDR1 SGHTA and CDR2 FQGTGA. The DNA for the CDR3 is TGTGCCAGCAGCTTGACGTCCGGGACCGGGGAGCTGTTTTTT. This translates into CASSLTSGTGELFF.

The chain joins TRBV5-1 to TRBJ1-3; D is possibly TRBD1 (5 bases). This CDR3 is built from 14 residues. CDR1 and CDR2 from the germline V gene are SGHRS and YFSETQ. Trimming took off 5 bases at V and 0 bases at J, with 9 bases between the two ends. The CDR3: CASSIDSSGNTIYF. The CDR3 bases are TGCGCCAGCAGTATCGACAGCTCTGGAAACACCATATATTTT.

The chain recombines TRBV9 with TRBJ1-1, with D uncertain. The CDR3 loop spans 15 amino acids. The germline gives CDR1 SGDLS, CDR2 YYNGEE. Trimming took off 3 bases at V and 1 base at J, with 13 bases between the two ends. CDR3 protein: CASSATPDGNTEAFF. For the CDR3, the DNA is TGTGCCAGCAGCGCCACGCCCGATGGGAACACTGAAGCTTTCTTT.

In this sample, this clone is hyperexpanded. The same CDR3 is also encoded by other DNA sequences in this sample. The chain is built from TRBV19 and TRBJ1-1; D call uncertain. Germline CDR1 reads LNHDA; CDR2 reads SQIVND (reference sequence). The CDR3 consists of 13 residues. The V gene lost 5 bases and the J gene lost 1 base, with 8 bases spanning the gap. CDR3 sequence (DNA): TGTGCCAGTAGTGGCCAAACGAACACTGAAGCTTTCTTT. The encoded protein is CASSGQTNTEAFF.

The CDR3 sequence: CSVGGGRNQPQHF. DNA for the CDR3: TGCAGCGTTGGGGGGGGCAGAAATCAGCCCCAGCATTTT. The V call is TRBV29-1, the J call TRBJ1-5; possible D gene TRBD1, 6 bases. Germline V CDR1 and CDR2: SQVTM, ANQGSEA. This CDR3 region has 13 residues. V was shortened by 4 bases and J by 4 bases, with 11 bases between the two germline ends.

The CDR3 DNA follows: TGTGCCACCAGCAGAGATCGGAGTCGGGATACGCAGTATTTT. This gives the protein CATSRDRSRDTQYF. The rearrangement joins TRBV15 to TRBJ2-3; D is unresolved. Per the germline V gene, CDR1 is LNHNV and CDR2 is YYDKDF (reference sequence). The CDR3 extends over 14 amino acids. The V end lost 0 bases, the J end lost 6 bases, and 10 bases lay between the germline ends.